The rows below give T cell receptor beta chains drawn from one sample of a study of monozygotic twins with inflammatory bowel disease. TCRdb reanalyzed the 5' RACE reads and collapses them to one entry per CDR3 protein, without DNA. The data include 200,000 to 250,000 distinct CDR3 sequences; the top ten clones carry roughly 1.5%. The sample comprised blood. The source is a human donor with ulcerative colitis or Crohn's disease, or a healthy co-twin of an affected twin (not recorded which). The CDR3 runs from the conserved cysteine through the conserved F or W. Each record gives: J gene, V gene, CDR3 protein.

TRBJ1-6 TRBV27 CASSDRGIGSPLHF
TRBJ2-2 TRBV5-1 CASSPGGPFTGELFF
TRBJ1-5 TRBV19 CASSLLGERRWNQPQHF
TRBJ2-1 TRBV27 CASSLFYRNEQFF
TRBJ2-5 TRBV5-1 CASSRGGSSGQETQYF
TRBJ2-3 TRBV25-1 CASSETGDADTQYF
TRBJ1-1 TRBV12-3/TRBV12-4 CATNRGRNTEAFF
TRBJ2-1 TRBV27 CASSFSRAGERFF
TRBJ2-1 TRBV4-2 CASSQDSHTTSYEQFF
TRBJ2-7 TRBV29-1 CSVVEGSYEQYF
TRBJ2-1 TRBV5-1 CASSLLRRYEQFF
TRBJ1-5 TRBV12-3/TRBV12-4 CASSLRGTRQPQHF
TRBJ2-1 TRBV5-1 CASSLIRLGQDNEQFF
TRBJ2-1 TRBV5-1 CASSFADEQFF
TRBJ2-3 TRBV20-1 CSGTSGARDTQYF
TRBJ1-4 TRBV10-3 CAISEMAGNNEKLFF
TRBJ2-7 TRBV7-2 CASSPFPSYEQYF
TRBJ1-6 TRBV10-3 CAISRAENSPLHF
TRBJ2-1 TRBV12-3/TRBV12-4 CASSPVSPPYNEQFF
TRBJ2-7 TRBV18 CASSPVGGSSYEQYF
TRBJ1-1 TRBV7-6 CASSLGGHTEAFF
TRBJ1-6 TRBV20-1 CSARGGGGRDSPLHF
TRBJ1-5 TRBV6-1 CASRDRDRGDQPQHF
TRBJ2-7 TRBV7-2 CASSLRGRPFGEQYF
TRBJ2-2 TRBV3-1 CASSQVSGRTTGELFF
TRBJ1-5 TRBV4-1 CASSPTVDNRPQHF
TRBJ1-5 TRBV19 CASRLFGRSSNQPQHF
TRBJ1-1 TRBV7-7 CASSLAIGTEAFF
TRBJ1-2 TRBV20-1 CREGRNYGYTF
TRBJ2-7 TRBV19 CASSNRGQGASYEQYF
TRBJ2-1 TRBV20-1 CSASGTAHEQFF
TRBJ2-3 TRBV5-1 CASSLAGEDTQYF
TRBJ2-2 TRBV29-1 CSVVSLAGAGELFF
TRBJ2-7 TRBV19 CASSTSTGYEQYF
TRBJ1-1 TRBV19 CASTREGREAFF
TRBJ2-1 TRBV11-2 CASSPTTGGAEQFF
TRBJ1-1 TRBV18 CASSPLQVQNTEAFF
TRBJ2-7 TRBV11-2 CASSLESASGQYF
TRBJ2-7 TRBV19 CASSPGQGRSEQYF
TRBJ2-7 TRBV2 CASSDFGPSFSYEQYF
TRBJ1-1 TRBV7-9 CASSLTGEAFF
TRBJ2-5 TRBV5-5 CASSSPLVLRETQYF
TRBJ2-5 TRBV20-1 CSASPTSGGNQETQYF
TRBJ2-3 TRBV6-5 CASSYWRGVSTDTQYF
TRBJ1-2 TRBV5-1 CASSLGQVGNYGYTF